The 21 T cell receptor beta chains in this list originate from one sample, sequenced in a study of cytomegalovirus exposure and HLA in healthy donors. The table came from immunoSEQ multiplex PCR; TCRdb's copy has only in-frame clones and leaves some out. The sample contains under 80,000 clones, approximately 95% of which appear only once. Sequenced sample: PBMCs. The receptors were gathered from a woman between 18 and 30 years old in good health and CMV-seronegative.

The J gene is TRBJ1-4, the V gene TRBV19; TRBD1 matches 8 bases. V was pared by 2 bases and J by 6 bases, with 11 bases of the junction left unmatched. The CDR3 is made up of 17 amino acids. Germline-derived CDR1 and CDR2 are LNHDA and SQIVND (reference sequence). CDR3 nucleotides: TGTGCCAGTAGTATACTGGTCGGGCAGGGGGCCGATGAAAAACTGTTTTTT. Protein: CASSILVGQGADEKLFF.

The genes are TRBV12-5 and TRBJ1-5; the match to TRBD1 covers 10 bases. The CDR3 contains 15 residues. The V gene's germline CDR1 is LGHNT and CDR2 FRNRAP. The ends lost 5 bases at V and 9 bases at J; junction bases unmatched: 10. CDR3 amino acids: CASGLRDRGIVPQHF. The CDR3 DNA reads TGTGCTAGTGGTCTCCGGGACAGGGGAATTGTGCCCCAGCATTTT.

CDR3 sequence reads: CASSPGGGEDTGELFF. CDR3 DNA: TGTGCCAGTAGCCCTGGGGGAGGAGAAGACACCGGGGAGCTGTTTTTT. V usage is TRBV19 and J usage is TRBJ2-2, with D possibly being TRBD2 (6 bases). V was trimmed by 6 bases and J by 3 bases, leaving 17 bases between them. This CDR3 comprises 16 residues. From germline, CDR1 is LNHDA and CDR2 SQIVND (reference sequence).

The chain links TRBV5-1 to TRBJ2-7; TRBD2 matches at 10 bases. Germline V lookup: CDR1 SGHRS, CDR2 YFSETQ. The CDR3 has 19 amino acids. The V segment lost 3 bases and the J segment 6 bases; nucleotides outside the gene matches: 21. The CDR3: CASSSRGASGRILSSEQYF. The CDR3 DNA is TGCGCCAGCAGCTCAAGGGGGGCTAGCGGGAGAATACTATCGAGCGAGCAGTACTTC.

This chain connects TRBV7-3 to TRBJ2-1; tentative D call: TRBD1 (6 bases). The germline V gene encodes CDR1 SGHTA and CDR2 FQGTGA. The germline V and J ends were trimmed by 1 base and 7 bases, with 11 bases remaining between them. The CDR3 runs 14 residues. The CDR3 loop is CASSLRGQTNEQFF. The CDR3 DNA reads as TGTGCCAGCAGCTTAAGGGGACAAACGAATGAGCAGTTCTTC.

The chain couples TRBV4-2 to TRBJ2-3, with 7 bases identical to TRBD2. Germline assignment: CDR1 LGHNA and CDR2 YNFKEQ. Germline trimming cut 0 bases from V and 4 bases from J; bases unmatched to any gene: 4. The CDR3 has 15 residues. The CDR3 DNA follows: TGTGCCAGCAGCCAAGATCAGGCGGGGGCAGATACGCAGTATTTT. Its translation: CASSQDQAGADTQYF.

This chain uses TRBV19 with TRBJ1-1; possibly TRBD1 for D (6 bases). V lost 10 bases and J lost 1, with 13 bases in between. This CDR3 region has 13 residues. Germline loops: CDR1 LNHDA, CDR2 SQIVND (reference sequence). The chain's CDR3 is CATRDTWNTEAFF. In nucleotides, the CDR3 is TGTGCCACTCGGGACACCTGGAACACTGAAGCTTTCTTT.

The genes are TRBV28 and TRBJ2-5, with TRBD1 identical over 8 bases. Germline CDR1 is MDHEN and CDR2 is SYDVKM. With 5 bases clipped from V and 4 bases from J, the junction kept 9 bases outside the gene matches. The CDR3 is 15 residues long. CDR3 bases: TGTGCCAGCAGTGCCGACAGGGGCGGAGTAGAGACCCAGTACTTC. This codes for CASSADRGGVETQYF.

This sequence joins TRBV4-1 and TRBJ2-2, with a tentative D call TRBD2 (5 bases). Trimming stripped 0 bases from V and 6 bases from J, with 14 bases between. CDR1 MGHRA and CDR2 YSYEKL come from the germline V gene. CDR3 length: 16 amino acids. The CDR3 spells CASSQDPGFSAGELFF. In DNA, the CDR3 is TGCGCCAGCAGCCAAGATCCGGGGTTCAGCGCCGGGGAGCTGTTTTTT.

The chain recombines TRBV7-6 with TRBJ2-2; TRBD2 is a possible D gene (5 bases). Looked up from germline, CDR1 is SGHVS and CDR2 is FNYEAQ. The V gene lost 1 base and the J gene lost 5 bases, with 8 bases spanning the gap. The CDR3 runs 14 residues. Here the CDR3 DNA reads TGTGCCAGCAGCTTAGGCGGGTTAACCGGGGAGCTGTTTTTT. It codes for CASSLGGLTGELFF.

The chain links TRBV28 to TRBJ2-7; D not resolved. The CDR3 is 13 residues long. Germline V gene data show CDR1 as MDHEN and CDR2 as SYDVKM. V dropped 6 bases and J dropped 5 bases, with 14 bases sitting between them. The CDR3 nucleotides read TGTGCCAGCAGCCTAACAGCTCCGGACGAGCAGTACTTC. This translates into CASSLTAPDEQYF.

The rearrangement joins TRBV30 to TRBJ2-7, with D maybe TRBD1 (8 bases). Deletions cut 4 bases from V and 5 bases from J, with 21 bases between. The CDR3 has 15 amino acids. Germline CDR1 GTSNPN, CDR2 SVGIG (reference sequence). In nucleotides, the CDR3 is TGTGCCTGGACCAGGGGGCTTGCCGGGAGGAACGAGCAGTACTTC. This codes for CAWTRGLAGRNEQYF.

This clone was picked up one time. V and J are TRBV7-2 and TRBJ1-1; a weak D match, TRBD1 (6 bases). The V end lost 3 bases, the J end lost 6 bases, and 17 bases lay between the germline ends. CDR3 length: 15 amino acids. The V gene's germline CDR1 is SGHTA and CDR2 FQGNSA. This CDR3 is CASSFRDMINAEAFF. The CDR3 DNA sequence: TGTGCCAGCAGCTTCCGGGACATGATAAACGCTGAAGCTTTCTTT.

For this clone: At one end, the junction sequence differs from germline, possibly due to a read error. CDR3 in DNA: TGTGTCAGCAGTGAAGGAGAGGTTCAGCCCCAGCATTTT. This sequence encodes CVSSEGEVQPQHF. The chain joins TRBV6-1 to TRBJ1-5, with D unresolved. CDR3 size: 13 residues. The V gene's germline CDR1 is MNHNS and CDR2 SASEGT.

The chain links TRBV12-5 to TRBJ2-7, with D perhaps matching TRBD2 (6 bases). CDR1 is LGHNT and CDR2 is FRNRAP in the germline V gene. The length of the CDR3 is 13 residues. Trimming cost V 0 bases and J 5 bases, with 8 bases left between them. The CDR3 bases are TGTGCTAGTGGTTTGGTACGGGGGAACGAGCAGTACTTC. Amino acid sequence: CASGLVRGNEQYF.

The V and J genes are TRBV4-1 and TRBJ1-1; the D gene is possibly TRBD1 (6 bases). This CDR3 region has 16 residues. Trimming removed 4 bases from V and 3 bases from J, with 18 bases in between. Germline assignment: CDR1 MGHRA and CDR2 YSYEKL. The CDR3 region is CASSPTAGVGDTEAFF. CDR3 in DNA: TGCGCCAGCAGCCCCACTGCAGGGGTTGGTGACACTGAAGCTTTCTTT.

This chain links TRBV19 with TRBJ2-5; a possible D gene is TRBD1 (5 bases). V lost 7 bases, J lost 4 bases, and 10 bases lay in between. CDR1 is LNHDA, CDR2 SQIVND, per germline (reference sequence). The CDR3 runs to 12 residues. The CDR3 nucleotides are TGTGCCAGTAACAGGTTGGGAGAGACCCAGTACTTC. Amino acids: CASNRLGETQYF.

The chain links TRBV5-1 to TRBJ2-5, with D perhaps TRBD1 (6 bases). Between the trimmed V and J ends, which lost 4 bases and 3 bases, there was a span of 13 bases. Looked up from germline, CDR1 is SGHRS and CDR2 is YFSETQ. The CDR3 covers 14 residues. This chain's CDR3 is CASSRGGEKETQYF. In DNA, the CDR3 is TGCGCCAGCAGCCGAGGGGGAGAGAAAGAGACCCAGTACTTC.

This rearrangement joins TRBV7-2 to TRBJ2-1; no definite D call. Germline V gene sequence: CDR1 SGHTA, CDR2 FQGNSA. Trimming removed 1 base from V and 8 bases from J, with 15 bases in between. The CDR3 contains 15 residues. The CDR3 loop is CASSLGGRAFDEQFF. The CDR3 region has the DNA TGTGCCAGCAGCTTAGGCGGTCGAGCCTTCGATGAGCAGTTCTTC.

CDR3 DNA: TGTGCCAGCAGTAGCGAGGAGCGAGATACGCAGTATTTT. Protein: CASSSEERDTQYF. The chain links TRBV2 to TRBJ2-3; D not resolved. Germline lookup yields CDR1 SNHLY and CDR2 FYNNEI. This CDR3 region has 13 residues. Trimming removed 5 bases at V and 5 bases at J, with 11 bases between.

CDR3 residues: CASGDRGDQPQHF. The CDR3 nucleotides read TGCGCCAGCGGGGACAGGGGTGATCAGCCCCAGCATTTT. J is TRBJ1-5 and V is TRBV10-1, with TRBD1 identical over 10 bases. The CDR3 has 13 amino acids. The V gene end was trimmed by 8 bases and the J gene end by 5 bases; junction bases not matched to a gene: 3. Germline values: CDR1 WNHNN, CDR2 SYGVQD (reference sequence).